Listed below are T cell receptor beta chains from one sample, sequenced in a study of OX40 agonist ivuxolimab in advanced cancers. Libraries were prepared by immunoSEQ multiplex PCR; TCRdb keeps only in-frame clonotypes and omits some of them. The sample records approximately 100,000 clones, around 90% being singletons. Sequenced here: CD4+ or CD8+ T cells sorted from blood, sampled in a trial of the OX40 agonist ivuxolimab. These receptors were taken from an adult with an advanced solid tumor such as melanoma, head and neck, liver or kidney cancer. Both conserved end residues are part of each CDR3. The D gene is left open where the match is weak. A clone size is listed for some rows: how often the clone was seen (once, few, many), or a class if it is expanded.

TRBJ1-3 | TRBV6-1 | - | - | TGTGCCAGCACCTGGGGAGGGCTCGCTGGAAACACCATATATTTT | CASTWGGLAGNTIYF
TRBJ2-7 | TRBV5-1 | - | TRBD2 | TGCGCCAGCAGCTTGTCCCTAGCGGGCCCCTACGAGCAGTACTTC | CASSLSLAGPYEQYF
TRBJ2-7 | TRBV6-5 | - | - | TGTGCCAGCAGGATATACACCACCTCTAGTGAGCAGTACTTC | CASRIYTTSSEQYF
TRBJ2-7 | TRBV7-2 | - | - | TGTGCCAGCAGCTTAGGCCAGGCCCTCGAGCAGTACTTC | CASSLGQALEQYF
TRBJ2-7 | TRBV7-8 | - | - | TGTGCCAGCAGCTTAGACCAGGGGGGCGAGCAGTACTTC | CASSLDQGGEQYF
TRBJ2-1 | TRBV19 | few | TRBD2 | TGTGCCACCCGGGGAGCGGGAGACTACAATGAGCAGTTCTTC | CATRGAGDYNEQFF
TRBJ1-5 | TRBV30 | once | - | TGTGCCTGGGTTTCCCCCCAGGGAAACAATCAGCCCCAGCATTTT | CAWVSPQGNNQPQHF
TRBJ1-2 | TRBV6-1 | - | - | TGTGCCAGCAGTGAACGGGTAGGAGTGGCAGATTCTGGCTACACCTTC | CASSERVGVADSGYTF
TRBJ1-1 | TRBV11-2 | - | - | TGTGCCAGCAGCTTAGATGGTGGCATTGGGACTGAAGCTTTCTTT | CASSLDGGIGTEAFF
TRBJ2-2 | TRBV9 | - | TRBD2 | TGTGCCAGCAGCACGACTAGCGGGGGAGTTACCGGGGAGCTGTTTTTT | CASSTTSGGVTGELFF
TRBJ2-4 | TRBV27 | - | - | TGTGCCAGCAGTTCCTCGGAGGACAGAGTAAAAAAAAACATTCAGTACTTC | CASSSSEDRVKKNIQYF
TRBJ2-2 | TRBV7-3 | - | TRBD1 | TGTGCCAGCAGCTTATCTCCAGGGGGCGCGAACACCGGGGAGCTGTTTTTT | CASSLSPGGANTGELFF
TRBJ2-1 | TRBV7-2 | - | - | TGTGCCAGCAGCTTCTCCCCCTCGGTGGATAACAATGAGCAGTTCTTC | CASSFSPSVDNNEQFF
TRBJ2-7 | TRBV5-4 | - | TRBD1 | TGTGCCAGCAGCGTAGGACAGGGTAGAAACTACGAGCAGTACTTC | CASSVGQGRNYEQYF
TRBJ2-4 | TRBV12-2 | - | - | TGTGCAAGTCGCTTAAGGGGGACCAAAAACATTCAGTACTTC | CASRLRGTKNIQYF
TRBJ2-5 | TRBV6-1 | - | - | TGTGCCAGCAGCTTCGTCCGGGAAGAGACCCAGTACTTC | CASSFVREETQYF
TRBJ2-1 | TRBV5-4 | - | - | TGTGCCAGCAGCTTACAGGGTGGAGATGAGCAGTTCTTC | CASSLQGGDEQFF
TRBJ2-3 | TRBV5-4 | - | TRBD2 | TGTGCCAGCAGCTTGGGGACTAGCGGGAGGACAGATACGCAGTATTTT | CASSLGTSGRTDTQYF
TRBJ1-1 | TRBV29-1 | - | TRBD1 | TGCAGCGTTATACAGGGGGCTTTGAACACTGAAGCTTTCTTT | CSVIQGALNTEAFF
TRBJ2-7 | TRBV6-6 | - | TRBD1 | TGTGCCAGCAGGGGGGACAGGGAAAAATTCTACGAGCAGTACTTC | CASRGDREKFYEQYF
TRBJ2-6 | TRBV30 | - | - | TGTGCCTGGAGTACGGGACTCCAGCTCTCTGGGGCCAACGTCCTGACTTTC | CAWSTGLQLSGANVLTF
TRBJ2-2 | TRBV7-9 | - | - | TGTGCCAGCAGCTTCACCGGGGAGCTGTTTTTT | CASSFTGELFF
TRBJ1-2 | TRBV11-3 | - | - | TGTGCCAGCAGCCAGGACAACTATGGCTACACCTTC | CASSQDNYGYTF